Listed below are T cell receptor beta chains from one sample, sequenced in a study of spatial heterogeneity in lung cancer. TCRdb recomputed calls from the 5' RACE reads with MiXCR, one row per CDR3 protein. The sample has around 100,000 distinct CDR3 sequences; around 4.3% are singletons. The sample consisted of lung tumor tissue, taken at surgery. These receptors all come from a male donor with early-stage non-small cell lung cancer. CDR3s include the opening cysteine and the closing phenylalanine or tryptophan. A D gene is named only where the DNA matches it firmly. The listing skips clone size in some rows; elsewhere it reads once, few, many or a size class.

v_call: TRBV25-1
j_call: TRBJ1-1
d_call: -
clone_size: few
cdr3_nt: TGTGCCAGCAGTGTAGGGAGTTTAGCTTTCTTT
cdr3_aa: CASSVGSLAFF

v_call: TRBV12-3/TRBV12-4
j_call: TRBJ2-1
d_call: TRBD2
clone_size: -
cdr3_nt: TGTGCCAGCAGCCCCGGGACTAGTATAAGCAATGAGCAGTTCTTC
cdr3_aa: CASSPGTSISNEQFF

v_call: TRBV20-1
j_call: TRBJ2-1
d_call: TRBD2
clone_size: many
cdr3_nt: TGCAGTGCTCCCCGTCCCGGGACTAGGTACAATGAGCAGTTCTTC
cdr3_aa: CSAPRPGTRYNEQFF

v_call: TRBV4-1
j_call: TRBJ2-1
d_call: TRBD2
clone_size: -
cdr3_nt: TGCGCCAGCAGCCAGAGGCGGGAGGGCCCGGATGAGCAGTTCTTC
cdr3_aa: CASSQRREGPDEQFF

v_call: TRBV12-3/TRBV12-4
j_call: TRBJ1-5
d_call: -
clone_size: many
cdr3_nt: TGTGCCAGCAGTTTAGCGCTAAGGGCACTAGGGGATCAGCCCCAGCATTTT
cdr3_aa: CASSLALRALGDQPQHF

v_call: TRBV7-2
j_call: TRBJ2-1
d_call: TRBD1
clone_size: many
cdr3_nt: TGTGCCAGCAGCTTAAGACCGGGACAGGGGCTTAATGAGCAGTTCTTC
cdr3_aa: CASSLRPGQGLNEQFF

v_call: TRBV28
j_call: TRBJ2-3
d_call: TRBD2
clone_size: -
cdr3_nt: TGTGCCACCAAACTAGCGGGAGGGTATACGCAGTATTTT
cdr3_aa: CATKLAGGYTQYF

v_call: TRBV24-1
j_call: TRBJ1-5
d_call: -
clone_size: many
cdr3_nt: TGTGCCACCAGTGATTTTGCCGGGAATCAGCCCCAGCATTTT
cdr3_aa: CATSDFAGNQPQHF

v_call: TRBV7-2
j_call: TRBJ1-1
d_call: -
clone_size: many
cdr3_nt: TGTGCCAGCAGCTTAGCAGTGGCTGCGAACACTGAAGCTTTCTTT
cdr3_aa: CASSLAVAANTEAFF

v_call: TRBV12-3/TRBV12-4
j_call: TRBJ1-2
d_call: -
clone_size: many
cdr3_nt: TGTGCCAGCAGTTTGTCCGGGAACTATGGCTACACCTTC
cdr3_aa: CASSLSGNYGYTF

v_call: TRBV7-8
j_call: TRBJ1-6
d_call: -
clone_size: many
cdr3_nt: TGTGCCAGCAGCACAAGAAGAGGGGCGGATAATTCACCCCTCCACTTT
cdr3_aa: CASSTRRGADNSPLHF

v_call: TRBV18
j_call: TRBJ1-5
d_call: -
clone_size: many
cdr3_nt: TGTGCCAGCTCACCCGGAGATTCTCAGCCCCAGCATTTT
cdr3_aa: CASSPGDSQPQHF

v_call: TRBV12-3/TRBV12-4
j_call: TRBJ2-5
d_call: -
clone_size: -
cdr3_nt: TGTGCCAGCAGCCGCCCACAAGAGACCCAGTACTTC
cdr3_aa: CASSRPQETQYF

v_call: TRBV6-5
j_call: TRBJ2-5
d_call: TRBD2
clone_size: many
cdr3_nt: TGTGCCAGCAGTTACCTAGCGGAGGGGGAGACCCAGTACTTC
cdr3_aa: CASSYLAEGETQYF

v_call: TRBV5-4
j_call: TRBJ2-1
d_call: -
clone_size: many
cdr3_nt: TGTGCCAGCAGCTTGGTACTCAGGCAGGGTGAGCAGTTCTTC
cdr3_aa: CASSLVLRQGEQFF

v_call: TRBV9
j_call: TRBJ2-2
d_call: TRBD1
clone_size: many
cdr3_nt: TGTGCCAGCAGAGGGGGACAGCCGTACACCGGGGAGCTGTTTTTT
cdr3_aa: CASRGGQPYTGELFF

v_call: TRBV3-1
j_call: TRBJ2-2
d_call: -
clone_size: many
cdr3_nt: TGTGCCAGCAGCCAAGATCTGGAAACCGGGGAGCTGTTTTTT
cdr3_aa: CASSQDLETGELFF

v_call: TRBV12-3/TRBV12-4
j_call: TRBJ1-1
d_call: TRBD1
clone_size: many
cdr3_nt: TGTGCCAGCAGTAACCGGGACAGGTCGTTTGCTGAAGCTTTCTTT
cdr3_aa: CASSNRDRSFAEAFF

v_call: TRBV5-1
j_call: TRBJ2-1
d_call: TRBD2
clone_size: many
cdr3_nt: TGCGCCAGCAGCCGCGGGAGCTATGAGCAGTTCTTC
cdr3_aa: CASSRGSYEQFF

v_call: TRBV6-1
j_call: TRBJ2-1
d_call: TRBD2
clone_size: many
cdr3_nt: TGTGCCAGCAGTGAGGGCGGGAGAGTAATCAATGAGCAGTTCTTC
cdr3_aa: CASSEGGRVINEQFF

v_call: TRBV5-4
j_call: TRBJ2-5
d_call: TRBD2
clone_size: few
cdr3_nt: TGTGCCAGCAGCTCCCGCGGGAGCCAAGAGACCCAGTACTTC
cdr3_aa: CASSSRGSQETQYF

v_call: TRBV20-1
j_call: TRBJ1-5
d_call: -
clone_size: many
cdr3_nt: TGCAGTGTGTCCCCGCACCGGAATCAGCCCCAGCATTTT
cdr3_aa: CSVSPHRNQPQHF

v_call: TRBV10-3
j_call: TRBJ2-2
d_call: TRBD1
clone_size: many
cdr3_nt: TGTGCCATCAGTGACCGACAGGGGTCGAACACCGGGGAGCTGTTTTTT
cdr3_aa: CAISDRQGSNTGELFF

v_call: TRBV7-2
j_call: TRBJ1-5
d_call: TRBD1
clone_size: many
cdr3_nt: TGTGCCAGCAGACTAGACAGGGGAACGGATCAGCCCCAGCATTTT
cdr3_aa: CASRLDRGTDQPQHF

v_call: TRBV30
j_call: TRBJ1-3
d_call: -
clone_size: once
cdr3_nt: TGTGCCTCTACCGGGGGGTCGACTGTCAACACCATATATTTT
cdr3_aa: CASTGGSTVNTIYF

v_call: TRBV18
j_call: TRBJ1-1
d_call: -
clone_size: -
cdr3_nt: TGTGCCAGCTCACCACCGGGGGATCTGAACACTGAAGCTTTCTTT
cdr3_aa: CASSPPGDLNTEAFF

v_call: TRBV20-1
j_call: TRBJ1-5
d_call: -
clone_size: many
cdr3_nt: TGCAGTGCTACAGGCGATTATAGCAATCAGCCCCAGCATTTT
cdr3_aa: CSATGDYSNQPQHF

v_call: TRBV12-3/TRBV12-4
j_call: TRBJ2-7
d_call: TRBD1
clone_size: many
cdr3_nt: TGTGCCAGCAGTGATGACAGGGCCGAGCAGTACTTC
cdr3_aa: CASSDDRAEQYF

v_call: TRBV2
j_call: TRBJ1-6
d_call: -
clone_size: -
cdr3_nt: TGTGCCAGCAGTGAAAACGGAGGGGGTAATTCACCCCTCCACTTT
cdr3_aa: CASSENGGGNSPLHF

v_call: TRBV20-1
j_call: TRBJ2-1
d_call: -
clone_size: many
cdr3_nt: TGCAGTGCTCGACTATTCGGGGTTCCCTACAATGAGCAGTTCTTC
cdr3_aa: CSARLFGVPYNEQFF

v_call: TRBV18
j_call: TRBJ1-5
d_call: -
clone_size: many
cdr3_nt: TGTGCCAGCTCACCCGCTTTACCGATTAACAATCAGCCCCAGCATTTT
cdr3_aa: CASSPALPINNQPQHF

v_call: TRBV5-1
j_call: TRBJ2-3
d_call: -
clone_size: -
cdr3_nt: TGCGCCAGCAGCGCGGGGCCTAGCACAGATACGCAGTATTTT
cdr3_aa: CASSAGPSTDTQYF

v_call: TRBV20-1
j_call: TRBJ1-5
d_call: -
clone_size: -
cdr3_nt: TGCAGTGCTAGTGGTTACACTAATCAGCCCCAGCATTTT
cdr3_aa: CSASGYTNQPQHF

v_call: TRBV27
j_call: TRBJ1-4
d_call: TRBD1
clone_size: many
cdr3_nt: TGTGCCAGCAGTTTGTGGACAGGGGGACGAAGTGAAAAACTGTTTTTT
cdr3_aa: CASSLWTGGRSEKLFF

v_call: TRBV4-1
j_call: TRBJ2-5
d_call: -
clone_size: many
cdr3_nt: TGCGCCAGCAGCACTCGGGACTCTCAAGAGACCCAGTACTTC
cdr3_aa: CASSTRDSQETQYF

v_call: TRBV6-1
j_call: TRBJ1-5
d_call: -
clone_size: many
cdr3_nt: TGTGCCAGCAGACAGGCTAACAATCAGCCCCAGCATTTT
cdr3_aa: CASRQANNQPQHF

v_call: TRBV27
j_call: TRBJ2-3
d_call: TRBD2
clone_size: many
cdr3_nt: TGTGCCAGCAGTTTATCTAGCGGGATAATAAATACGCAGTATTTT
cdr3_aa: CASSLSSGIINTQYF

v_call: TRBV5-1
j_call: TRBJ2-7
d_call: TRBD2
clone_size: many
cdr3_nt: TGCGCCAGCAGCGCGTCCGGGACTAGAAACTACGAGCAGTACTTC
cdr3_aa: CASSASGTRNYEQYF

v_call: TRBV4-1
j_call: TRBJ1-5
d_call: -
clone_size: -
cdr3_nt: TGCGCCAGCAGCCTTGGGGGGTCGAATCAGCCCCAGCATTTT
cdr3_aa: CASSLGGSNQPQHF

v_call: TRBV5-1
j_call: TRBJ1-6
d_call: -
clone_size: many
cdr3_nt: TGCGCCAGCAGCTCCGGGTCGTACGATTCACCCCTCCACTTT
cdr3_aa: CASSSGSYDSPLHF

v_call: TRBV5-1
j_call: TRBJ2-2
d_call: TRBD1
clone_size: many
cdr3_nt: TGCGCCAGCAGCTTGGTGACAGGGGGAACCGGGGAGCTGTTTTTT
cdr3_aa: CASSLVTGGTGELFF

v_call: TRBV11-2
j_call: TRBJ2-1
d_call: TRBD2
clone_size: many
cdr3_nt: TGTGCCAGCAGCTTAGGCCCGGACAGCGGGGGTTTTGGAAAGTTCTTC
cdr3_aa: CASSLGPDSGGFGKFF

v_call: TRBV27
j_call: TRBJ2-5
d_call: -
clone_size: few
cdr3_nt: TGTGCCAGCAGTTCCGCGGGAAACCAAGAGACCCAGTACTTC
cdr3_aa: CASSSAGNQETQYF

v_call: TRBV6-1
j_call: TRBJ2-7
d_call: TRBD2
clone_size: many
cdr3_nt: TGTGCCAGCAGCGCGGGACTAGCGGAGACATACGAGCAGTACTTC
cdr3_aa: CASSAGLAETYEQYF

v_call: TRBV15
j_call: TRBJ2-5
d_call: -
clone_size: many
cdr3_nt: TGTGCCACCAGCAGAGATGGCATACAAGAGACCCAGTACTTC
cdr3_aa: CATSRDGIQETQYF

v_call: TRBV4-1
j_call: TRBJ2-3
d_call: TRBD1
clone_size: many
cdr3_nt: TGCGCCAGCAGCCACGTCGGACAGGGGACAGATACGCAGTATTTT
cdr3_aa: CASSHVGQGTDTQYF

v_call: TRBV9
j_call: TRBJ2-3
d_call: -
clone_size: many
cdr3_nt: TGTGCCAGCAGCGTAGAGGCAGGGAACACAGATACGCAGTATTTT
cdr3_aa: CASSVEAGNTDTQYF

v_call: TRBV9
j_call: TRBJ1-4
d_call: -
clone_size: many
cdr3_nt: TGTGCCAGCAGCGCATGGGGCGGTAATGAAAAACTGTTTTTT
cdr3_aa: CASSAWGGNEKLFF

v_call: TRBV30
j_call: TRBJ1-2
d_call: -
clone_size: many
cdr3_nt: TGTGCCTGGAGTTTAGGTCTTAACTATGGCTACACCTTC
cdr3_aa: CAWSLGLNYGYTF

v_call: TRBV3-1
j_call: TRBJ2-3
d_call: -
clone_size: many
cdr3_nt: TGTGCCAGCAGCCAAGACGTCTCCACAGATACGCAGTATTTT
cdr3_aa: CASSQDVSTDTQYF

v_call: TRBV20-1
j_call: TRBJ1-1
d_call: -
clone_size: many
cdr3_nt: TGCAGTGCTAGGGCAGGGATGGGAACTGAAGCTTTCTTT
cdr3_aa: CSARAGMGTEAFF

v_call: TRBV2
j_call: TRBJ1-1
d_call: TRBD1
clone_size: many
cdr3_nt: TGTGCCAGCGGGGGGTTCTTGGACAGGGCACTACGCAGACGCTCGAACACTGAAGCTTTCTTT
cdr3_aa: CASGGFLDRALRRRSNTEAFF

v_call: TRBV29-1
j_call: TRBJ1-1
d_call: -
clone_size: few
cdr3_nt: TGCAGCGTTACAGGACTCAGGCCGAACACTGAAGCTTTCTTT
cdr3_aa: CSVTGLRPNTEAFF

v_call: TRBV4-1
j_call: TRBJ1-2
d_call: -
clone_size: many
cdr3_nt: TGCGCCAGCAGCCAAGTAGACGGTGGTGACTATGGCTACACCTTC
cdr3_aa: CASSQVDGGDYGYTF

v_call: TRBV6-5
j_call: TRBJ1-4
d_call: -
clone_size: many
cdr3_nt: TGTGCCAGCGCTAGAATACTTCCTCCTGGGCTGTTTTTT
cdr3_aa: CASARILPPGLFF